Each of the 21 T cell receptor beta chains below was sequenced from the same sample in a study of control samples from healthy donors and cancer patients. The repertoire was sequenced with immunoSEQ multiplex PCR; TCRdb's copy has only in-frame clones and lacks some. The sample yields about 160,000 clones, 96% seen once. Input material: blood. These receptors were collected from a young woman in good health.

V is TRBV27 and J is TRBJ2-3; no clear D. Deletions cut 6 bases from V and 4 bases from J, with 17 bases between. The CDR3 sequence is 15 residues long. Germline V CDR1 and CDR2: MNHEY, SMNVEV (reference sequence). DNA for the CDR3: TGTGCCAGCAGCGTACAGATACACCCCGCAGATACGCAGTATTTT. This codes for CASSVQIHPADTQYF.

J is TRBJ1-6 and V is TRBV28; D not resolved. Trimming removed 5 bases from V and 8 bases from J, with 10 bases in between. The germline gives CDR1 MDHEN, CDR2 SYDVKM. This CDR3 region has 13 residues. The CDR3 DNA is TGTGCCAGCAGTCCCCCCTTCTATTCACCCCTCCACTTT. It is translated as CASSPPFYSPLHF.

The J gene is TRBJ1-1, the V gene TRBV9; D remains unclear. Germline V gene data show CDR1 as SGDLS and CDR2 as YYNGEE. This CDR3 is built from 14 residues. The ends were cut back, 0 bases at V and 1 base at J, with 7 bases in the middle. The CDR3 DNA reads TGTGCCAGCAGCGTAGGGTATTCGAACACTGAAGCTTTCTTT. Its translation: CASSVGYSNTEAFF.

This sequence joins TRBV7-9 and TRBJ1-1, with D tentatively TRBD1 (5 bases). This CDR3 has 13 residues. V dropped 5 bases and J dropped 3 bases, with 10 bases sitting between them. Germline V lookup: CDR1 SEHNR, CDR2 FQNEAQ (reference sequence). The CDR3 sequence: CASSRDGYTEAFF. The CDR3 coding sequence is TGTGCCAGCAGCAGGGACGGATACACTGAAGCTTTCTTT. Full variable domain (missing parts from reference TRBV7-9 and TRBJ1-1): DTGVSQNPRHKITKRGQNVTFRCDPISEHNRLYWYRQTLGQGPEFLTYFQNEAQLEKSRLLSDRFSAERPKGSFSTLEIQRTEQGDSAMYLCASSRDGYTEAFFGQGTRLTVV.

The V call is TRBV12-3 or TRBV12-4, the J call TRBJ1-3; no reliable D call. Trimming took off 5 bases at V and 4 bases at J, with 6 bases between the two ends. CDR3 size: 12 residues. CDR3 protein: CASSHDGNTIYF. CDR3 DNA sequence: TGTGCCAGCAGTCACGACGGAAACACCATATATTTT.

The chain employs TRBV30 and TRBJ1-2; maybe TRBD1 (5 bases). V gave up 3 bases and J gave up 5 bases, with 10 bases separating them. The germline V gene has CDR1 GTSNPN and CDR2 SVGIG (reference sequence). CDR3 size: 12 residues. The CDR3 loop is CAWSRDLYGYTF. CDR3 nucleotides: TGTGCCTGGAGCCGGGACCTTTATGGCTACACCTTC.

The rearrangement uses TRBV6-5 and TRBJ2-7; 7 bases align to TRBD1. The CDR3 sequence is 15 residues long. With V trimmed by 6 bases and J by 5 bases, 13 bases remained unmatched. Germline V CDR1 and CDR2: MNHEY, SVGAGI. The CDR3 region is CASSSWDSRFHEQYF. The CDR3 coding sequence is TGTGCCAGCAGCTCCTGGGACAGTCGGTTCCACGAGCAGTACTTC.

The chain employs TRBV15 and TRBJ2-5; 9 bases fit TRBD2. V trimming: 1 base; J trimming: 10 bases; junction bases outside the gene matches: 10. Germline lookup yields CDR1 LNHNV and CDR2 YYDKDF (reference sequence). The CDR3 consists of 15 residues. CDR3 loop: CATSRVAGDSRIQYF. Here the CDR3 DNA reads TGTGCCACCAGCAGAGTAGCGGGAGATTCAAGAATCCAGTACTTC.

This chain connects TRBV12-3 or TRBV12-4 to TRBJ1-1; D unclear. This CDR3 is 13 amino acids long. Trimming stripped 1 base from V and 6 bases from J, with 9 bases between. Here the CDR3 reads CASSLGPAAEAFF. The CDR3 DNA reads TGTGCCAGCAGTTTAGGGCCCGCCGCTGAAGCTTTCTTT.

V is TRBV18 and J is TRBJ2-3, with a tentative D call TRBD2 (6 bases). Germline CDR1 reads KGHSH; CDR2 reads LQKENI. This CDR3 is 18 amino acids long. V lost 3 bases and J lost 0, with 19 bases in between. As DNA, the CDR3 is TGTGCCAGCTCACCTTTTGGAGGGCCGACCTCTAGCACAGATACGCAGTATTTT. The encoded protein is CASSPFGGPTSSTDTQYF. The full variable domain, completed using reference TRBV18 and TRBJ2-3, is NAGVMQNPRHLVRRRGQEARLRCSPMKGHSHVYWYRQLPEEGLKFMVYLQKENIIDESGMPKERFSAEFPKEGPSILRIQQVVRGDSAAYFCASSPFGGPTSSTDTQYFGPGTRLTVL.

This chain connects TRBV6-5 to TRBJ1-2; no firm D call. The CDR3 is made up of 11 amino acids. Trimming removed 6 bases from V and 7 bases from J, with 9 bases in between. The V gene's germline CDR1 is MNHEY and CDR2 SVGAGI. The CDR3 region is CASRGSGGYTF. The DNA for the CDR3 is TGTGCCAGCAGGGGGAGCGGTGGCTACACCTTC.

The chain is built from TRBV3-1 (or the pseudogene TRBV3-2) and TRBJ1-1; D is possibly TRBD1 (5 bases). With 2 bases removed from V and 4 bases from J, the gap between germline ends came to 5 bases. This CDR3 has 12 residues. CDR1 is LGHDT, CDR2 YNNKEL, per germline (reference sequence). The CDR3 DNA sequence: TGTGCCAGCAGCCAAAGGGGCACTGAAGCTTTCTTT. The encoded protein is CASSQRGTEAFF.

The rearrangement uses TRBV6-5 and TRBJ1-2, with D possibly matching TRBD1 (6 bases). V lost 0 bases, J lost 8 bases, and 13 bases lay in between. Germline loops: CDR1 MNHEY, CDR2 SVGAGI. The CDR3 runs to 14 residues. The CDR3 here is CASSYSRGSGGYTF. The CDR3 bases are TGTGCCAGCAGTTACTCCAGGGGCAGCGGAGGCTACACCTTC.

This chain connects TRBV4-1 to TRBJ1-1, with TRBD1 as a possible D gene (6 bases). The length of the CDR3 is 15 residues. Trimming took off 4 bases at V and 1 base at J, with 13 bases between the two ends. Looked up from germline, CDR1 is MGHRA and CDR2 is YSYEKL. The CDR3 DNA reads as TGCGCCAGCAGCCGTGCGGGGACAACGAACACTGAAGCTTTCTTT. Its translation is CASSRAGTTNTEAFF.

CDR3 in amino acids: CASSVEAGGSYEQYF. CDR3 in DNA: TGTGCCAGCAGCGTAGAGGCGGGGGGATCCTACGAGCAGTACTTC. This chain uses TRBV9 with TRBJ2-7; TRBD2 matches at 8 bases. Germline V CDR1 and CDR2: SGDLS, YYNGEE. CDR3 length equals 15 residues. The junction had 3 bases not matched to a gene; V was cut back by 0 bases and J by 1 base.

The genes are TRBV5-6 and TRBJ1-2, with a tentative D call TRBD1 (5 bases). Germline V gene lookup returns CDR1 SGHDT and CDR2 YYEEEE. Trimming shortened V by 6 bases and J by 2 bases, and 11 bases separated the two germline ends. The CDR3 contains 13 residues. Written as DNA, the CDR3 is TGTGCCAGCACTAAAGGGGCAAACTATGGCTACACCTTC. It yields the protein CASTKGANYGYTF.

The CDR3 here is CASSHQDQHF. The CDR3 DNA reads as TGTGCCAGCAGTCACCAGGACCAGCATTTT. The V and J genes are TRBV28 and TRBJ1-5; no firm D call. The germline V gene has CDR1 MDHEN and CDR2 SYDVKM. Trimming removed 5 bases from V and 12 bases from J, with 8 bases in between. The CDR3 is 10 residues long.

V usage is TRBV12-3 or TRBV12-4 and J usage is TRBJ2-3, with D unclear. The germline V and J ends were trimmed by 1 base and 3 bases, with 5 bases remaining between them. The CDR3 length is 13 residues. The DNA for the CDR3 is TGTGCCAGCAGTTTAGGAGAAACAGATACGCAGTATTTT. Amino acid sequence: CASSLGETDTQYF.

This chain links TRBV7-9 with TRBJ1-2; D remains ambiguous. Trimming took off 1 base at V and 7 bases at J, with 16 bases between the two ends. The CDR3 contains 15 residues. CDR1 is SEHNR and CDR2 is FQNEAQ in the germline V gene (reference sequence). In DNA, the CDR3 is TGTGCCAGCAGCTTAGATCCGGGGAGGTCTCGTGGCTACACCTTC. This codes for CASSLDPGRSRGYTF.

This clone was picked up one time. The chain joins TRBV5-1 to TRBJ2-7; D remains unclear. Germline values: CDR1 SGHRS, CDR2 YFSETQ. The ends were cut back, 0 bases at V and 1 base at J, with 11 bases in the middle. The CDR3 has 15 residues. The DNA for the CDR3 is TGCGCCAGCAGCTTGGCCGGCCAACTATCCTACGAGCAGTACTTC. Its protein is CASSLAGQLSYEQYF.

The chain carries TRBV6-5 and TRBJ2-2; D is unclear. CDR1 MNHEY and CDR2 SVGAGI come from the germline V gene. This CDR3 has 14 amino acids. Trimming took 2 bases from V and 9 from J, leaving 13 bases between them. CDR3 sequence: CASSYINQVRELFF. The CDR3 DNA sequence: TGTGCCAGCAGTTACATAAATCAGGTCCGGGAGCTGTTTTTT.